This T cell receptor beta chain was captured by sequencing in a study of regulatory T cells in long-lasting Graves disease. Study results and caveats: Graves' patients with persistent disease showed TCR diversity lower than patients newly diagnosed. Thyroid tissue was not sampled; only peripheral blood was. Limited samples may have lowered accuracy.

Regarding time point: newly diagnosed GD, antithyroid drugs for less than 3 months. PBMCs provided the RNA from which the TCR library was made. Investigators prepared the TCR beta libraries by applying iRepertoire HTBI primers and Arm-PCR of CDR3 regions. Using its own MiXCR run on the multiplex PCR reads, TCRdb lists one record per CDR3 protein. Here the sample spans about 240,000 distinct CDR3 sequences, over 20% being singletons. Looked up from germline, CDR1 is SGHTA and CDR2 is FQGNSA. The CDR3 runs 17 residues. The trim removed 1 base at V and 5 bases at J, leaving 9 bases unmatched. Points on this clonotype: The target antigen is unknown.

The clonotype originates from a female donor with Graves disease. Material: peripheral blood mononuclear cells (PBMCs), obtained at new diagnosis, from a patient treated with antithyroid drugs. The rearrangement uses TRBV7-2 and TRBJ2-5; TRBD2 matches at 11 bases. The CDR3 sequence is CASSLGLAGGPGETQYF. In DNA form, the CDR3 reads TGTGCCAGCAGCTTAGGATTAGCGGGGGGGCCCGGGGAGACCCAGTACTTC.